The rows below give T cell receptor beta chains drawn from one sample of a study of shared clonotypes between healthy human individuals. Measured with immunoSEQ multiplex PCR; TCRdb has only the in-frame clones, and not every one. Altogether more than 1.2 million clones are present, approximately 98.5% being singletons, with the ten largest covering 0.3% to 0.45%. Sequenced: naive CD4+ T cells sorted from blood. Every receptor here comes from a man aged 30 to 45 in good health. Each CDR3 is given with its conserved first and last residue. Each record gives: clone size, J gene, V gene, D gene, CDR3 protein, CDR3 DNA. A D gene is named only where the DNA matches it firmly. Clone size is not always given. Where it is, it says once, few, many or a class for expanded clones.

>NA|TRBJ2-7|TRBV6-5|NA
CASSLMGGEQYF
TGTGCCAGCAGTTTAATGGGGGGCGAGCAGTACTTC
>NA|TRBJ1-2|TRBV6-6|NA
CASTVAKGGYTF
TGTGCCAGCACAGTAGCCAAGGGGGGCTACACCTTC
>NA|TRBJ2-7|TRBV11-2|TRBD1
CASSSTRDREQYF
TGTGCCAGCAGCTCGACCCGGGACAGGGAGCAGTACTTC
>NA|TRBJ2-1|TRBV9|NA
CASSFRGEGSYNEQFF
TGTGCCAGCAGCTTTAGGGGGGAGGGTTCCTACAATGAGCAGTTCTTC
>NA|TRBJ2-3|TRBV14|NA
CASSQVPPDTQYF
TGTGCCAGCAGCCAAGTCCCCCCAGATACGCAGTATTTT
>NA|TRBJ2-6|TRBV28|NA
CASSLPDPGANVLTF
TGTGCCAGCAGTTTACCCGACCCTGGGGCCAACGTCCTGACTTTC
>NA|TRBJ1-2|TRBV27|NA
CASRTIQGVAYGYTF
TGTGCCAGCAGGACCATACAGGGTGTCGCTTATGGCTACACCTTC
>NA|TRBJ2-3|TRBV5-1|TRBD2
CASSPGLAGAGADTQYF
TGCGCCAGCAGCCCGGGACTAGCGGGAGCGGGGGCAGATACGCAGTATTTT
>NA|TRBJ2-5|TRBV11-2|NA
CASSLDYNQETQYF
TGTGCCAGCAGCTTAGACTACAACCAAGAGACCCAGTACTTC
>NA|TRBJ2-3|TRBV19|NA
CASSIRGAPDTQYF
TGTGCCAGTAGTATACGTGGGGCTCCAGATACGCAGTATTTT
>NA|TRBJ1-4|TRBV5-1|NA
CASSQAAGINEKLFF
TGCGCCAGCAGCCAGGCGGCAGGGATAAATGAAAAACTGTTTTTT
>NA|TRBJ2-7|TRBV7-2|NA
CASSPGQPGDYEQYF
TGTGCCAGCAGCCCAGGACAGCCAGGGGACTACGAGCAGTACTTC
>NA|TRBJ2-5|TRBV30|NA
CASRQAAQETQYF
TGTGCCTCCCGACAGGCGGCCCAAGAGACCCAGTACTTC
>NA|TRBJ1-2|TRBV19|NA
CASSTGPTRFYGYTF
TGTGCCAGTAGTACGGGACCTACACGTTTCTATGGCTACACCTTC
>NA|TRBJ2-7|TRBV18|NA
CASSATDYEQYF
TGTGCCAGCTCAGCGACTGATTACGAGCAGTACTTC
>NA|TRBJ2-7|TRBV28|NA
CASSYTGSYEQYF
TGTGCCAGCAGTTACACAGGGAGCTACGAGCAGTACTTC
>NA|TRBJ2-3|TRBV5-1|NA
CASSLDHGPTDTQYF
TGCGCCAGCAGCTTGGATCACGGGCCCACAGATACGCAGTATTTT
>NA|TRBJ2-1|TRBV19|NA
CASSPRGGSGDNEQFF
TGTGCCAGTAGCCCCCGCGGAGGGAGTGGCGACAATGAGCAGTTCTTC
>once|TRBJ1-1|TRBV30|NA
CAWSVVTRVAFF
TGTGCCTGGAGTGTAGTAACCAGGGTAGCTTTCTTT
>NA|TRBJ2-1|TRBV7-6|TRBD1
CASSPRTGTALQFF
TGTGCCAGCAGCCCGCGGACCGGGACAGCCCTCCAGTTCTTC
>NA|TRBJ1-1|TRBV5-1|NA
CASSPGADHLTEAFF
TGCGCCAGCAGCCCCGGTGCAGACCACCTTACTGAAGCTTTCTTT
>NA|TRBJ1-5|TRBV6-5|NA
CASSYGPSSNQPQHF
TGTGCCAGCAGTTACGGGCCGTCAAGCAATCAGCCCCAGCATTTT
>NA|TRBJ2-7|TRBV5-1|NA
CASSLAVGRSYEQYF
TGCGCCAGCAGCTTGGCCGTTGGCCGTTCCTACGAGCAGTACTTC
>NA|TRBJ2-7|TRBV6-6|NA
CASSPRGWEQYF
TGTGCCAGCAGCCCGAGGGGGTGGGAGCAGTACTTC
>NA|TRBJ2-5|TRBV5-4|NA
CASSLGLGLGETQYF
TGTGCCAGCAGCTTGGGGCTAGGGCTGGGAGAGACCCAGTACTTC
>NA|TRBJ2-7|TRBV2|NA
CASRAEFAQYF
TGTGCCAGCAGGGCGGAGTTCGCGCAGTACTTC
>NA|TRBJ2-7|TRBV18|NA
CASSPSRGEQYF
TGTGCCAGCTCACCATCAAGAGGCGAGCAGTACTTC
>NA|TRBJ1-2|TRBV2|NA
CASSEAGGNYGYTF
TGTGCCAGCAGTGAAGCTGGGGGGAACTATGGCTACACCTTC
>NA|TRBJ1-2|TRBV10-3|NA
CAISGPRVGYTF
TGTGCCATCAGTGGACCTCGGGTAGGATACACCTTC
>NA|TRBJ2-3|TRBV4-1|TRBD2
CASLSLGLADNTQYF
TGCGCCAGCCTTTCCCTGGGACTAGCGGATAATACGCAGTATTTT
>NA|TRBJ2-7|TRBV5-6|NA
CASSATDYEQYF
TGTGCCAGCAGCGCGACAGACTACGAGCAGTACTTC
>once|TRBJ2-3|TRBV6-1|TRBD2
CASSETFYGTSGSGNTQYF
TGTGCCAGCAGTGAAACATTCTACGGGACTAGCGGGAGTGGAAATACGCAGTATTTT
>NA|TRBJ2-6|TRBV19|NA
CASHPLGANVLTF
TGTGCCAGTCATCCTCTCGGGGCCAACGTCCTGACTTTC
>NA|TRBJ2-1|TRBV2|NA
CASTRGISYNEQFF
TGTGCCAGCACGAGAGGCATTTCCTACAATGAGCAGTTCTTC
>once|TRBJ2-1|TRBV21-1|NA
CASSKDPPSGRDNEQFF
TGTGCCAGCAGCAAAGACCCACCTAGCGGGAGGGACAATGAGCAGTTCTTC
>NA|TRBJ1-6|TRBV7-9|NA
CASSLLGSNSPLHF
TGTGCCAGCAGCTTATTAGGTAGTAATTCACCCCTCCACTTT
>NA|TRBJ2-7|TRBV28|NA
CASSWQESSYEQYF
TGTGCCAGCAGCTGGCAGGAAAGCTCCTACGAGCAGTACTTC
>NA|TRBJ2-5|TRBV7-8|NA
CASSLLGRLGNQETQYF
TGTGCCAGCAGCCTGCTGGGGCGATTGGGCAACCAAGAGACCCAGTACTTC
>NA|TRBJ2-1|TRBV7-3|TRBD2
CASSFPRLANSYNEQFF
TGTGCCAGCAGCTTCCCACGACTAGCCAACTCCTACAATGAGCAGTTCTTC
>NA|TRBJ2-2|TRBV18|NA
CASSPRPNTGELFF
TGTGCCAGCTCACCACGGCCGAACACCGGGGAGCTGTTTTTT
>NA|TRBJ2-1|TRBV11-2|TRBD1
CASSFQDRVGYNEQFF
TGTGCCAGCAGCTTTCAGGACAGGGTGGGTTACAATGAGCAGTTCTTC
>NA|TRBJ2-7|TRBV11-2|NA
CASSLDLTGYEQYF
TGTGCCAGCAGCTTAGATCTAACAGGGTACGAGCAGTACTTC
>once|TRBJ2-7|TRBV5-6|NA
CASTLDPSAYEQYF
TGTGCCAGCACCCTTGACCCGAGCGCCTACGAGCAGTACTTC
>NA|TRBJ2-7|TRBV2|NA
CAGEGPEGYEQYF
TGTGCCGGCGAGGGGCCGGAGGGCTACGAGCAGTACTTC
>NA|TRBJ2-1|TRBV5-4|TRBD1
CASSWTGGLGNEQFF
TGTGCCAGCAGCTGGACAGGAGGCCTTGGCAATGAGCAGTTCTTC
>NA|TRBJ2-1|TRBV18|NA
CASSPGGPYNEQFF
TGTGCCAGCTCACCAGGGGGACCATACAATGAGCAGTTCTTC
>NA|TRBJ2-3|TRBV5-1|NA
CASNLADTDTQYF
TGCGCCAGCAATTTAGCGGACACAGATACGCAGTATTTT
>NA|TRBJ2-7|TRBV21-1|NA
CASSKGHDYLVCDYEQYF
TGTGCCAGCAGCAAAGGCCACGACTACCTGGTTTGCGACTACGAGCAGTACTTC
>NA|TRBJ2-1|TRBV27|NA
CASSPLVISYNEQFF
TGTGCCAGCAGCCCCCTTGTTATCTCCTACAATGAGCAGTTCTTC
>NA|TRBJ2-7|TRBV30|NA
CAWSVLARGGEQYF
TGTGCCTGGAGTGTCCTGGCTCGTGGGGGCGAGCAGTACTTC
>NA|TRBJ1-5|TRBV1|NA
CTSSQGGAKQPQHF
TGCACCAGCAGCCAAGGGGGCGCAAAGCAGCCCCAGCATTTT
>NA|TRBJ2-3|TRBV7-3|NA
CASSLGGNTDTQYF
TGTGCCAGCAGCTTAGGTGGGAACACAGATACGCAGTATTTT
>NA|TRBJ2-5|TRBV5-4|NA
CASSLVGRTPGTQYF
TGTGCCAGCAGCTTGGTGGGACGGACCCCAGGAACCCAGTACTTC
>NA|TRBJ2-7|TRBV7-9|TRBD2
CASSLIVTSGREVQYF
TGTGCCAGCAGCTTAATTGTCACTAGCGGGAGAGAAGTGCAGTACTTC
>NA|TRBJ2-5|TRBV5-4|NA
CASSSGRDGQETQYF
TGTGCCAGCAGCTCTGGAAGGGACGGCCAAGAGACCCAGTACTTC